The source of this T cell receptor beta chain is a study of blood T cell repertoires in COVID-19. Study-level background: Researchers got acute and convalescent COVID-19 samples from the United States, Italy and Spain.

The germline gives CDR1 MRHNA, CDR2 SNTAGT. The length of the CDR3 is 13 residues. The junction had 0 bases not matched to a gene; V was cut back by 1 base and J by 7 bases. Sequencing used immunoSEQ multiplex PCR; TCRdb keeps in-frame clones, though not all of them. This table has roughly 200,000 clones, 75% to 95% appearing once. Sequencing was done on a sample of peripheral blood. The chain joins TRBV6-4 to TRBJ2-1, with 8 bases fitting TRBD1. The source of this sequence is a man aged 45-60 years with acute or convalescent COVID-19. The CDR3 DNA sequence: TGTGCCAGCAGTGACTGGACAGGGAATGAGCAGTTCTTC. It codes for CASSDWTGNEQFF.